The rows below give T cell receptor beta chains drawn from one sample of a study of T cells in Graves' hyperthyroidism and ophthalmopathy. TCRdb fed the multiplex PCR reads into MiXCR, producing one record per CDR3 protein. The data contain approximately 320,000 distinct CDR3 sequences, approximately 17% of them singletons. Sequenced material: blood. The receptors were gathered from a man aged 25 to 40 with Graves' hyperthyroidism. CDR3s include the opening cysteine and the closing phenylalanine or tryptophan. D genes are given only for firm matches. Clone sizes are given selectively: once, few, many, or a class where the clone is expanded.

CDR3,DNA,size,V,J,D
CSAPSTGGPGEQYF,TGCAGTGCTCCCTCTACGGGAGGGCCGGGTGAGCAGTACTTC,many,TRBV20-1,TRBJ2-7,TRBD2
CSARPRTGVYEQYF,TGCAGTGCTAGACCCCGGACAGGGGTTTACGAGCAGTACTTC,NA,TRBV20-1,TRBJ2-7,TRBD1
CASSFAVPNTEAFF,TGTGCCAGCAGTTTTGCCGTGCCTAACACTGAAGCTTTCTTT,many,TRBV12-3/TRBV12-4,TRBJ1-1,NA
CASSTLETQYF,TGTGCCAGCAGCACCCTGGAGACCCAGTACTTC,many,TRBV7-9,TRBJ2-5,NA
CASTWEETSDEQYF,TGTGCCAGCACCTGGGAAGAGACTAGCGACGAGCAGTACTTC,few,TRBV6-1,TRBJ2-7,TRBD2
CASSELTGNEQFF,TGTGCCAGCAGCGAACTAACAGGGAATGAGCAGTTCTTC,many,TRBV11-2,TRBJ2-1,NA
CASSESSWTRGPGDGYTF,TGTGCCAGCAGTGAATCGAGCTGGACAAGGGGCCCGGGCGATGGCTACACCTTC,many,TRBV25-1,TRBJ1-2,NA
CASSQEVGGEQFF,TGTGCCAGCAGCCAAGAGGTGGGGGGTGAGCAGTTCTTC,NA,TRBV4-2,TRBJ2-1,NA
CASSLLSGLADLDTQYF,TGTGCCAGCAGCTTGCTTTCAGGACTAGCAGATTTAGATACGCAGTATTTT,NA,TRBV5-8,TRBJ2-3,TRBD2
CASSPTLSGSGLFF,TGTGCCAGCAGTCCGACCCTCAGCGGGAGCGGTCTGTTTTTT,few,TRBV27,TRBJ2-2,TRBD2
CAQKVSGANVLTF,TGTGCCCAGAAGGTCTCTGGGGCCAACGTCCTGACTTTC,few,TRBV2,TRBJ2-6,NA
CASSPGVEEFF,TGTGCCAGCTCACCTGGCGTGGAGGAGTTCTTC,NA,TRBV18,TRBJ2-1,NA
CASTWGLGTDTQYF,TGTGCCAGTACTTGGGGGCTTGGCACAGATACGCAGTATTTT,few,TRBV19,TRBJ2-3,NA
CASSYGVGRAHTGELFF,TGTGCCAGCAGTTATGGAGTCGGGAGGGCCCACACCGGGGAGCTGTTTTTT,NA,TRBV6-5,TRBJ2-2,TRBD2
CASSTSGYDNEQFF,TGTGCCAGCAGTACTAGCGGGTACGACAATGAGCAGTTCTTC,NA,TRBV7-3,TRBJ2-1,TRBD2
CSATGGVGETQYF,TGCAGTGCAACCGGGGGAGTAGGGGAGACCCAGTACTTC,few,TRBV20-1,TRBJ2-5,NA